The present T cell receptor (beta chain) was sequenced within a study of Graves' ophthalmopathy and Graves' hyperthyroidism. V was pared by 2 bases and J by 7 bases, with 8 bases between. The CDR3 contains 12 residues. CDR1 and CDR2 from the germline V gene are MNHNS and SASEGT. For repertoire sequencing, the TCR beta CDR3 regions were amplified from RNA transcripts. Following a first-round RT-PCR that used HTBI primers, a second-round multiplex PCR was carried out. One entry per CDR3 protein results from TCRdb running MiXCR on the multiplex PCR reads. The sample includes about 220,000 distinct CDR3 sequences, under 25% of them seen just once.

The TCR was taken from a woman aged 50 to 60 with Graves' ophthalmopathy. V is TRBV6-1 and J is TRBJ1-1; no definite D call. Source material: peripheral blood. The CDR3 protein is CASSEPAVEAFF. The CDR3 DNA follows: TGTGCCAGCAGTGAACCGGCCGTTGAAGCTTTCTTT.